The 9 T cell receptor beta chains below all came from one sample that was sequenced in a study of technical replicates of blood from a handful of donors. TCRdb keeps only in-frame clones here, not all; method: immunoSEQ multiplex PCR. The data show tens of thousands of clones, roughly 98% seen once. Sequencing input: T cells isolated from PBMCs. The receptors here all came from a human donor in good health.

The CDR3 nucleotides are TGTGCCAGCAGTTACATCAAGAGCCCCTCCTACGAGCAGTACTTC. This gives the protein CASSYIKSPSYEQYF. The rearrangement joins TRBV6-5 to TRBJ2-7; unclear D gene. Trimming pared 2 bases from V and 0 bases from J, leaving 11 bases between. CDR1 and CDR2 from the germline V gene are MNHEY and SVGAGI. The CDR3 has 15 amino acids.

The chain uses TRBV6-1 and TRBJ2-7, with 9 bases that match TRBD1. Per the germline V gene, CDR1 is MNHNS and CDR2 is SASEGT. V lost 3 bases, J lost 6 bases, and 9 bases stayed unmatched. This CDR3 is 15 amino acids long. The CDR3, as DNA: TGTGCCAGCAGTGATCCGGGACAGGGTGACGTCGAGCAGTACTTC. This sequence encodes CASSDPGQGDVEQYF.

This clone was seen a single time. The chain recombines TRBV7-3 with TRBJ2-2, with 12 bases matching TRBD2. This CDR3 has 16 amino acids. Germline assignment: CDR1 SGHTA and CDR2 FQGTGA. After removal of 3 bases from V and 2 bases from J, the junction contained 1 base not matched to a gene. The CDR3 spells CASSLTSGGNTGELFF. The CDR3 DNA follows: TGTGCCAGCAGCTTGACTAGCGGGGGTAACACCGGGGAGCTGTTTTTT.

The rearrangement links TRBV27 to TRBJ2-2, with TRBD2 matching 14 bases. The CDR3 is made up of 15 amino acids. V was clipped by 6 bases and J by 3 bases; unmatched bases: 0. Looked up from germline, CDR1 is MNHEY and CDR2 is SMNVEV (reference sequence). The CDR3: CASRGLAGDTGELFF. The CDR3 DNA reads TGTGCCAGCAGGGGACTAGCGGGAGACACCGGGGAGCTGTTTTTT.

The V and J genes are TRBV6-4 and TRBJ2-5; 10 bases map to TRBD2. Germline CDR1 and CDR2: MRHNA and SNTAGT. The V and J ends lost 4 bases and 0 bases, in that order; junction bases with no gene match: 5. The CDR3 runs to 16 residues. The CDR3 sequence is CASSVLAGWYQETQYF. The CDR3 bases are TGTGCCAGCAGTGTACTAGCGGGATGGTACCAAGAGACCCAGTACTTC.

This clone was recorded once. The chain employs TRBV19 and TRBJ2-1; TRBD2 matches 7 bases. The V segment lost 5 bases and the J segment 4 bases; nucleotides outside the gene matches: 11. Germline V lookup: CDR1 LNHDA, CDR2 SQIVND (reference sequence). The CDR3 consists of 16 residues. The CDR3 region has the DNA TGTGCCAGTAGTGCCTCGGGGAGCGGGACTTACAATGAGCAGTTCTTC. Its protein is CASSASGSGTYNEQFF.

The chain combines TRBV28 with TRBJ1-3, with 8 nucleotides matching TRBD1. There are 15 residues in the CDR3. Looked up from germline, CDR1 is MDHEN and CDR2 is SYDVKM. Trimming cost V 4 bases and J 2 bases; bases outside gene matches: 4. CDR3 coding DNA: TGTGCCAGCAGTTCCTCCAGGGGGCCTGGAAACACCATATATTTT. This gives the protein CASSSSRGPGNTIYF.

This chain connects TRBV7-2 to TRBJ1-1; TRBD1 is a possible D gene (6 bases). The germline gives CDR1 SGHTA, CDR2 FQGNSA. The CDR3 is 12 residues long. V was shortened by 4 bases and J by 5 bases, with 8 bases between the two germline ends. CDR3 DNA sequence: TGTGCCAGCAGCTCAAGGGGGACTGAAGCTTTCTTT. It specifies CASSSRGTEAFF.

The rearrangement uses TRBV5-1 and TRBJ2-1; 8 bases align to TRBD1. This CDR3 spans 16 amino acids. Germline CDR1 reads SGHRS; CDR2 reads YFSETQ. V trimming: 3 bases; J trimming: 10 bases; junction bases outside the gene matches: 15. CDR3 sequence reads: CASSSGPGQGPREQFF. The CDR3 nucleotides read TGCGCCAGCAGCTCGGGGCCCGGACAGGGCCCCAGGGAGCAGTTCTTC.